These 24 T cell receptor beta chains came from one sample sequenced in a study of blood T cell repertoires in COVID-19. Clones were sequenced by immunoSEQ multiplex PCR, and TCRdb holds only the in-frame ones, with some missing. The data hold fewer than 250,000 clones, with about 83% observed a single time. The sequenced sample consisted of peripheral blood. Receptors originate from a woman between 40 and 55 years old with active or convalescent COVID-19.

The J gene is TRBJ1-5, the V gene TRBV24-1, with unresolved D. Germline CDR1 and CDR2: KGHDR and SFDVKD. V was shortened by 7 bases and J by 5 bases, with 17 bases between the two germline ends. The CDR3 is 15 amino acids. CDR3 loop: CATSEGPQLYQPQHF. CDR3 DNA: TGTGCCACCAGCGAGGGCCCACAACTCTATCAGCCCCAGCATTTT.

This clone was seen just once. The rearrangement uses TRBV29-1 and TRBJ1-2; 8 bases agree with TRBD1. This CDR3 is built from 11 residues. The germline gives CDR1 SQVTM, CDR2 ANQGSEA. The chain's CDR3 is CRADRGYGYTF. CDR3 DNA sequence: TGCAGGGCAGACAGGGGCTATGGCTACACCTTC.

The V gene is TRBV9, the J gene TRBJ1-3; D call uncertain. The CDR3 length is 15 residues. The germline V and J ends were trimmed by 7 bases and 0 bases, with 14 bases remaining between them. Germline values: CDR1 SGDLS, CDR2 YYNGEE. The CDR3 DNA reads TGTGCCAGCGACAACAGCATTTCCTCTGGAAACACCATATATTTT. Residues: CASDNSISSGNTIYF.

The chain uses TRBV28 and TRBJ1-2; perhaps TRBD1 as D (6 bases). The CDR3 contains 15 residues. Trimming removed 4 bases from V and 4 bases from J, with 16 bases in between. Germline assignment: CDR1 MDHEN and CDR2 SYDVKM. CDR3 nucleotides: TGTGCCAGCAGTTCGCAGGGGCCTATCCCCTATGGCTACACCTTC. This sequence encodes CASSSQGPIPYGYTF.

The chain employs TRBV5-1 and TRBJ1-5; 9 bases match TRBD1. CDR1 SGHRS and CDR2 YFSETQ come from the germline V gene. The junction had 7 bases not matched to a gene; V was cut back by 0 bases and J by 6 bases. CDR3 length equals 16 residues. The CDR3 DNA reads as TGCGCCAGCAGCTTGGGGATGGGACAGGGCCCTCAGCCCCAGCATTTT. As protein: CASSLGMGQGPQPQHF. Complete variable domain (other parts from reference TRBV5-1 and TRBJ1-5): KAGVTQTPRYLIKTRGQQVTLSCSPISGHRSVSWYQQTPGQGLQFLFEYFSETQRNKGNFPGRFSGRQFSNSRSEMNVSTLELGDSALYLCASSLGMGQGPQPQHFGDGTRLSIL.

The chain combines TRBV19 with TRBJ1-1; D is possibly TRBD1 (5 bases). Germline V lookup: CDR1 LNHDA, CDR2 SQIVND (reference sequence). V lost 7 bases and J 2 bases, leaving 14 bases between the germline ends. The length of the CDR3 is 14 residues. CDR3 region: CASMGGSFNTEAFF. The CDR3, as DNA: TGTGCCAGTATGGGGGGGTCCTTTAACACTGAAGCTTTCTTT.

Only one count was recorded for this clone. This sequence joins TRBV30 and TRBJ1-3; D ambiguous. V lost 0 bases to trimming and J lost 2 bases, with 11 bases between them. Germline V gives CDR1 GTSNPN, CDR2 SVGIG (reference sequence). This CDR3 contains 15 residues. This CDR3 reads CAWSVLGTTGNTIYF. CDR3 nucleotides: TGTGCCTGGAGTGTACTGGGTACTACTGGAAACACCATATATTTT. Together with reference TRBV30 and TRBJ1-3, the CDR3 gives the full variable domain: SQTIHQWPATLVQPVGSPLSLECTVEGTSNPNLYWYRQAAGRGLQLLFYSVGIGQISSEVPQNLSASRPQDRQFILSSKKLLLSDSGFYLCAWSVLGTTGNTIYFGEGSWLTVV.

The rearrangement uses TRBV6-5 and TRBJ1-1; D remains ambiguous. There are 16 residues in the CDR3. CDR1 is MNHEY and CDR2 is SVGAGI in the germline V gene. V shed 2 bases and J shed 5 bases, with 18 bases lying between them. The CDR3 DNA sequence: TGTGCCAGCAGTTACAGGCCAGACGAACGGAGAACTGAAGCTTTCTTT. Translating gives CASSYRPDERRTEAFF.

The chain has TRBV19 and TRBJ1-5; the match to TRBD1 covers 7 bases. With 0 bases clipped from V and 5 bases from J, the junction kept 1 base outside the gene matches. This CDR3 is 14 amino acids long. Germline values: CDR1 LNHDA, CDR2 SQIVND (reference sequence). The CDR3 reads CASSIEQGYQPQHF. The CDR3 DNA is TGTGCCAGTAGTATAGAACAGGGGTATCAGCCCCAGCATTTT.

V and J are TRBV5-1 and TRBJ1-1; TRBD1 might be the D (5 bases). Trimming cost V 4 bases and J 0 bases, with 13 bases left between them. Germline V gene sequence: CDR1 SGHRS, CDR2 YFSETQ. The CDR3 covers 15 residues. In DNA, the CDR3 is TGCGCCAGCAGCCCCGGCGGGACGTTGAACACTGAAGCTTTCTTT. It yields the protein CASSPGGTLNTEAFF.

The V gene is TRBV9, the J gene TRBJ2-3, with TRBD2 as a possible D gene (7 bases). Between the trimmed V and J ends, which lost 0 bases and 2 bases, there was a span of 10 bases. Germline V gives CDR1 SGDLS, CDR2 YYNGEE. This CDR3 is built from 15 residues. CDR3 DNA sequence: TGTGCCAGCAGCGTAGTCGGGGGGCTCACAGATACGCAGTATTTT. This sequence encodes CASSVVGGLTDTQYF. Full variable domain (outside the CDR3, taken from reference TRBV9 and TRBJ2-3): DSGVTQTPKHLITATGQRVTLRCSPRSGDLSVYWYQQSLDQGLQFLIQYYNGEERAKGNILERFSAQQFPDLHSELNLSSLELGDSALYFCASSVVGGLTDTQYFGPGTRLTVL.

The chain has TRBV28 and TRBJ1-4, with D maybe TRBD1 (6 bases). Germline V gives CDR1 MDHEN, CDR2 SYDVKM. The V end was cut by 4 bases, the J end by 2 bases, with 8 bases between. The CDR3 has 14 residues. This CDR3 reads CASSSQGTNEKLFF. The CDR3 DNA reads as TGTGCCAGCAGTTCGCAGGGGACTAATGAAAAACTGTTTTTT.

This sequence joins TRBV25-1 and TRBJ2-7, with 7 bases lining up with TRBD1. With 4 bases clipped from V and 3 bases from J, the junction kept 12 bases outside the gene matches. Germline values: CDR1 MGHDK, CDR2 SYGVNS. CDR3 length: 16 residues. CDR3 in DNA: TGTGCCAGCAGTGGCGAACACCGGGACAGACTCTACGAGCAGTACTTC. Translation gives CASSGEHRDRLYEQYF.

The chain couples TRBV30 to TRBJ1-2; D is undetermined. V was trimmed by 1 base and J by 8 bases, leaving 8 bases between them. Looked up from germline, CDR1 is GTSNPN and CDR2 is SVGIG (reference sequence). The CDR3 extends over 11 amino acids. The CDR3 nucleotides are TGTGCCTGGAGTGGGGCCGAGGGCTACACCTTC. Protein product: CAWSGAEGYTF.

This chain joins TRBV7-9 and TRBJ2-3, with 11 bases identical to TRBD2. V was clipped by 0 bases and J by 1 base; unmatched bases: 9. Germline CDR1 SEHNR, CDR2 FQNEAQ (reference sequence). The CDR3 covers 19 residues. This CDR3 reads CASSLATSGRSYGTDTQYF. In DNA, the CDR3 is TGTGCCAGCAGCTTAGCTACTAGCGGGAGATCTTATGGCACAGATACGCAGTATTTT.

J is TRBJ1-4 and V is TRBV10-3, with 8 bases identical to TRBD1. Germline trimming cut 6 bases from V and 0 bases from J; bases unmatched to any gene: 6. This CDR3 has 16 residues. Per germline, CDR1 ENHRY and CDR2 SYGVKD. For the CDR3, the DNA is TGTGCCATCAGGTCAGACAGGGGCACAACTAATGAAAAACTGTTTTTT. It is translated as CAIRSDRGTTNEKLFF.

This chain links TRBV30 with TRBJ1-1, with D perhaps matching TRBD1 (5 bases). Germline assignment: CDR1 GTSNPN and CDR2 SVGIG (reference sequence). V was shortened by 2 bases and J by 10 bases, with 26 bases between the two germline ends. The CDR3 spans 16 residues. The CDR3 DNA reads as TGTGCCTGGAGTACCCCAGGGATCACTAAACCAATCGGAGCTTTCTTT. Its translation: CAWSTPGITKPIGAFF.

This sequence joins TRBV19 and TRBJ1-5; D is possibly TRBD1 (5 bases). Trimming cost V 0 bases and J 6 bases, with 18 bases left between them. CDR3 length: 17 amino acids. Germline V gene lookup returns CDR1 LNHDA and CDR2 SQIVND (reference sequence). As DNA, the CDR3 is TGTGCCAGTAGTATAGATGCGTGGACAAGAGCGGGTCAGCCCCAGCATTTT. It codes for CASSIDAWTRAGQPQHF.

This sequence joins TRBV4-3 and TRBJ2-6; 7 bases map to TRBD1. The CDR3 is 17 residues long. CDR1 is LGHNA and CDR2 is YSLEER in the germline V gene. The junction had 7 bases not matched to a gene; V was cut back by 5 bases and J by 0 bases. This chain's CDR3 is CASSDGTASSGANVLTF. The CDR3 DNA follows: TGCGCCAGCAGCGACGGGACAGCGAGCTCTGGGGCCAACGTCCTGACTTTC.

The chain joins TRBV29-1 to TRBJ1-6; TRBD1 is a possible D gene (6 bases). Between the trimmed V and J ends, which lost 0 bases and 6 bases, there was a span of 12 bases. The CDR3 consists of 15 residues. Germline-derived CDR1 and CDR2 are SQVTM and ANQGSEA. DNA of the CDR3: TGCAGCGTTGAAGATCCCGGACAGCCTAATTCACCCCTCCACTTT. Translation: CSVEDPGQPNSPLHF.

The chain is built from TRBV28 and TRBJ2-1; D uncertain. Trimming stripped 5 bases from V and 5 bases from J, with 4 bases between. This CDR3 has 11 amino acids. Per the germline V gene, CDR1 is MDHEN and CDR2 is SYDVKM. The CDR3 region is CASSEDNEQFF. As DNA, the CDR3 is TGTGCCAGCAGTGAGGACAATGAGCAGTTCTTC.

The chain employs TRBV27 and TRBJ2-3, with D perhaps TRBD1 (6 bases). Germline V gene data show CDR1 as MNHEY and CDR2 as SMNVEV (reference sequence). This CDR3 has 14 residues. Trimming took off 5 bases at V and 1 base at J, with 10 bases between the two ends. DNA of the CDR3: TGTGCCAGCAGTCCAAGACAGGGCACAGATACGCAGTATTTT. Translating it yields CASSPRQGTDTQYF.

The chain's CDR3 is CASTMSAPGQGTYEQYF. In DNA form, the CDR3 reads TGTGCCAGCACCATGAGCGCCCCGGGACAGGGAACCTACGAGCAGTACTTC. This chain links TRBV27 with TRBJ2-7, with TRBD1 matching over 9 bases. This CDR3 is built from 17 residues. CDR1 is MNHEY and CDR2 is SMNVEV in the germline V gene (reference sequence). V dropped 7 bases and J dropped 2; count of bases not matched to a gene: 15.

The chain has TRBV6-4 and TRBJ2-5; 9 nucleotides line up with TRBD2. The germline gives CDR1 MRHNA, CDR2 SNTAGT. This CDR3 comprises 18 residues. V trimming: 2 bases; J trimming: 6 bases; junction bases outside the gene matches: 16. CDR3 DNA: TGTGCCAGCAGTGACACCGGACTAGCGTCCCCCACAGTTAAGACCCAGTACTTC. Its translation: CASSDTGLASPTVKTQYF.